This TCR beta chain was sequenced in a study of CD8 T cells in Susac syndrome. cDNA came from roughly 0.53 to 1 ug RNA primed by random hexamers. TCRdb recomputed calls from the immunoSEQ multiplex PCR reads with MiXCR, one row per CDR3 protein. The sample includes 300,000 to 350,000 distinct CDR3 sequences, under 95% of them seen just once. The specimen sequenced was CD4+ T cells from PBMCs. This clonotype originated in a human donor with multiple sclerosis.

CDR3 sequence (DNA): TGTGCCAGCAGCCTTGGACTAGGGAATACGCAGTATTTT. Protein sequence: CASSLGLGNTQYF. The V call is TRBV5-4, the J call TRBJ2-3; TRBD2 matches at 7 bases. CDR3 length: 13 amino acids. After removal of 4 bases from V and 7 bases from J, the junction contained 6 bases not matched to a gene. Germline V gene data show CDR1 as SGHNT and CDR2 as YYREEE (reference sequence).